These 9 T cell receptor beta chains share one sample of origin, sequenced in a study of blood T cell repertoires in COVID-19. Produced via immunoSEQ multiplex PCR; TCRdb's table is partial and in-frame only. The top ten hold about 5.3% of the sample, which has fewer than 250,000 clones, about 80% seen once. Sequenced: PBMCs or T cells enriched from blood (not recorded which). These receptors were obtained from a woman aged 50 to 65 who had been exposed to COVID-19.

V and J are TRBV30 and TRBJ1-1; 12 bases line up with TRBD1. Germline-derived CDR1 and CDR2 are GTSNPN and SVGIG (reference sequence). Trimming removed 2 bases from V and 11 bases from J; junction bases left unmatched: 9. The CDR3 has 14 amino acids. The DNA of the CDR3 is TGTGCCTGGAGTAGGGGACAGGGGGCGTTGGGTGCTTTCTTT. It codes for CAWSRGQGALGAFF.

The chain combines TRBV12-5 with TRBJ2-7; TRBD2 is a possible D gene (5 bases). V lost 1 base and J lost 5, with 6 bases in between. Germline CDR1 LGHNT, CDR2 FRNRAP. CDR3 length: 12 amino acids. The DNA of the CDR3 is TGTGCTAGTGGTTTGGCCGGGAACGAGCAGTACTTC. Translated: CASGLAGNEQYF.

The CDR3 nucleotides are TGTGCCATCAGTGAGGTAGGGGTTAACACTGAAGCTTTCTTT. This encodes CAISEVGVNTEAFF. This sequence joins TRBV10-3 and TRBJ1-1, with D perhaps TRBD1 (5 bases). V lost 2 bases to trimming and J lost 2 bases, with 9 bases between them. CDR1 is ENHRY, CDR2 SYGVKD, per germline. The CDR3 is made up of 14 amino acids.

The chain carries TRBV20-1 and TRBJ2-3; weak D call: TRBD1 (6 bases). The CDR3 covers 11 residues. V shed 6 bases and J shed 7 bases, with 11 bases lying between them. CDR1 is DFQATT, CDR2 SNEGSKA, per germline (reference sequence). The CDR3 is CSAYRVNTQYF. For the CDR3, the DNA is TGCAGTGCCTACAGGGTCAATACGCAGTATTTT.

The table lists this clone with a count of one. The rearrangement links TRBV25-1 to TRBJ1-4, with TRBD1 matching over 7 bases. V lost 4 bases to trimming and J lost 7 bases; unmatched junction nucleotides: 3. This CDR3 comprises 13 residues. CDR1 is MGHDK and CDR2 is SYGVNS in the germline V gene. This CDR3 is CASSAGTVEKLFF. As DNA, the CDR3 is TGTGCCAGCAGTGCCGGGACAGTTGAAAAACTGTTTTTT.

This clone was seen a single time. This rearrangement joins TRBV24-1 to TRBJ1-1; a possible D gene is TRBD1 (5 bases). Between the trimmed V and J ends, which lost 7 bases and 7 bases, there was a span of 12 bases. The CDR3 covers 12 residues. Germline V CDR1 and CDR2: KGHDR, SFDVKD. The CDR3 region has the DNA TGTGCCACCAGGGGGTCAACAGGTGAAGCTTTCTTT. Translating gives CATRGSTGEAFF.

This clone occurred a few times. The CDR3: CASSQDRRPGQSSTDTQYF. The CDR3 DNA reads TGCGCCAGCAGCCAAGACCGACGCCCGGGACAGTCTAGCACAGATACGCAGTATTTT. The chain combines TRBV4-3 with TRBJ2-3, with TRBD1 matching 7 bases. The CDR3 consists of 19 residues. V shed 0 bases and J 0 bases; nucleotides not matched to a gene: 12. Germline V gene lookup returns CDR1 LGHNA and CDR2 YSLEER.

The chain recombines TRBV6-1 with TRBJ1-6; D gene uncertain. The germline V gene has CDR1 MNHNS and CDR2 SASEGT. The CDR3 is made up of 16 amino acids. Trimming took 2 bases from V and 9 from J, leaving 17 bases between them. The chain's CDR3 is CASSEWSLYGSSPLHF. CDR3 nucleotides: TGTGCCAGCAGTGAATGGAGCCTATACGGTAGTTCACCCCTCCACTTT.

The V and J genes are TRBV10-2 and TRBJ1-6; 9 bases match TRBD1. The J segment lost 6 bases and the V segment lost 2 bases, leaving 2 bases of the junction unmatched. Germline lookup yields CDR1 WSHSY and CDR2 SAAADI. The CDR3 has 15 amino acids. DNA for the CDR3: TGCGCCAGCAGTGAGCCGGGACAGGGTAATTCACCCCTCCACTTT. As protein: CASSEPGQGNSPLHF.